These 16 T cell receptor beta chains share one sample of origin, sequenced in a study of post-analysis software for immune sequencing data. General study points: Roughly 5 TRBV segments occurring more often in patients than controls included TRBV5-6, TRBV5-1 and TRBV20-1.

These receptors are not linked to any known antigen. TCR beta cDNA libraries had unique molecular identifiers. TCRdb recomputed calls from the PCR reads with MiXCR, one row per CDR3 protein. This sample has more than 450,000 distinct CDR3 sequences, with roughly 34% found just once. Material: blood. These receptors were collected from a girl aged 2-17 years with multiple sclerosis.

The sample holds a few counts of this clonotype. The chain combines TRBV7-2 with TRBJ2-1, with TRBD2 matching over 9 bases. V shed 5 bases, J shed 0 bases, and the junction held 8 bases outside the gene matches. Germline CDR1 is SGHTA and CDR2 is FQGNSA. CDR3 length: 17 residues. The CDR3 spells CASSGLAGDLSYNEQFF. The CDR3 coding sequence is TGTGCCAGCAGCGGGTTAGCGGGGGATCTCTCCTACAATGAGCAGTTCTTC.

This clonotype occurred a few times. The V call is TRBV5-1, the J call TRBJ1-2; TRBD1 matches at 9 bases. V dropped 0 bases and J dropped 2; count of bases not matched to a gene: 2. From germline, CDR1 is SGHRS and CDR2 YFSETQ. The CDR3 length is 15 residues. The CDR3 DNA reads TGCGCCAGCAGCTTGGACAGGGGGCCGAACTATGGCTACACCTTC. The encoded protein is CASSLDRGPNYGYTF.

As concerns this clonotype: The junction departs from the called germline gene at one end, perhaps through a read error. The V gene is TRBV20-1, the J gene TRBJ1-5; a weak D match, TRBD1 (6 bases). The germline V gene has CDR1 DFQATT and CDR2 SNEGSKA (reference sequence). The CDR3 is 14 residues long. CDR3 protein: CSAESGGGNQPQHF. As DNA, the CDR3 is TGCAGTGCCGAATCGGGGGGCGGCAACCAGCCCCAGCATTTT.

This clonotype was seen a few times. The V and J genes are TRBV29-1 and TRBJ2-1, with a possible D match to TRBD1 (6 bases). This CDR3 contains 16 residues. Germline CDR1 reads SQVTM; CDR2 reads ANQGSEA. The V gene lost 1 base and the J gene lost 3 bases, with 16 bases spanning the gap. The CDR3 nucleotides read TGCAGCGTTGAAGTCACAGGGAAAATTTACTACAATGAGCAGTTCTTC. Translation: CSVEVTGKIYYNEQFF.

This clonotype was recorded a few times. V usage is TRBV10-3 and J usage is TRBJ1-2; D is possibly TRBD1 (5 bases). This CDR3 contains 14 residues. Trimming took off 2 bases at V and 5 bases at J, with 12 bases between the two ends. The germline CDR1 and CDR2 sequences are ENHRY and SYGVKD. The CDR3 loop reads CAISEAGGTYGYTF. For the CDR3, the DNA is TGTGCCATCAGTGAGGCCGGGGGGACTTATGGCTACACCTTC.

This clonotype was counted ten times or more. V usage is TRBV20-1 and J usage is TRBJ2-1; 15 nucleotides align to TRBD2. CDR3 length: 17 amino acids. Germline trimming cut 4 bases from V and 1 base from J; bases unmatched to any gene: 5. The germline gives CDR1 DFQATT, CDR2 SNEGSKA (reference sequence). CDR3 coding DNA: TGCAGTGCTAAAAGGACTAGCGGGGGGGCGTCCTACAATGAGCAGTTCTTC. This sequence encodes CSAKRTSGGASYNEQFF.

This clonotype was observed at least ten times. The genes are TRBV4-1 and TRBJ2-3; D ambiguous. V was trimmed by 0 bases and J by 3 bases, leaving 1 base between them. Germline V gene sequence: CDR1 MGHRA, CDR2 YSYEKL. The CDR3 length is 12 residues. The CDR3 spells CASSQETDTQYF. The DNA for the CDR3 is TGCGCCAGCAGCCAAGAGACAGATACGCAGTATTTT.

The chain is built from TRBV4-1 and TRBJ2-5; a weak D match, TRBD1 (5 bases). CDR1 is MGHRA and CDR2 is YSYEKL in the germline V gene. CDR3 length: 18 residues. V was trimmed by 1 base and J by 1 base, leaving 19 bases between them. Here the CDR3 reads CASSQATGAQGTQETQYF. CDR3 nucleotides: TGCGCCAGCAGCCAAGCTACAGGTGCCCAAGGAACCCAAGAGACCCAGTACTTC.

This clonotype was seen a handful of times. V usage is TRBV29-1 and J usage is TRBJ2-4; D may match TRBD1 or TRBD2 (5 bases each). TRBJ2-7 matches the DNA end more closely, so the J call is doubtful. The V gene's germline CDR1 is SQVTM and CDR2 ANQGSEA. This CDR3 is built from 13 residues. The CDR3 loop is CSVLGTVAFEQYF. DNA for the CDR3: TGCAGCGTTCTCGGGACGGTGGCCTTCGAGCAGTACTTC.

V usage is TRBV5-1 and J usage is TRBJ2-1; 8 nucleotides match TRBD2. With V trimmed by 0 bases and J by 5 bases, 7 bases remained unmatched. In germline, CDR1 is SGHRS, CDR2 YFSETQ. The CDR3 has 16 amino acids. The CDR3 region has the DNA TGCGCCAGCAGCTTGGAGGGACTAGGGCCGAACAATGAGCAGTTCTTC. Its translation: CASSLEGLGPNNEQFF.

This clonotype was recorded a few times. The rearrangement links TRBV7-9 to TRBJ2-5, with 9 bases aligning to TRBD1. V lost 5 bases and J lost 5; bases outside the gene matches: 12. Germline CDR1 is SEHNR and CDR2 is FQNEAQ (reference sequence). The CDR3 is made up of 16 amino acids. CDR3 in amino acids: CASSPIGQGTGETQYF. The CDR3 DNA sequence: TGTGCCAGCAGCCCTATCGGACAGGGGACTGGGGAGACCCAGTACTTC.

The genes are TRBV5-1 and TRBJ1-5, with D possibly matching TRBD1 (6 bases). This CDR3 has 16 amino acids. The V and J ends lost 4 bases and 4 bases respectively, with 18 bases between them. Germline-derived CDR1 and CDR2 are SGHRS and YFSETQ. CDR3 nucleotides: TGCGCCAGCAGCCCGATCCGGGACACCACTAATCAGCCCCAGCATTTT. It translates to CASSPIRDTTNQPQHF. The variable domain in full, completed from reference TRBV5-1 and TRBJ1-5, reads KAGVTQTPRYLIKTRGQQVTLSCSPISGHRSVSWYQQTPGQGLQFLFEYFSETQRNKGNFPGRFSGRQFSNSRSEMNVSTLELGDSALYLCASSPIRDTTNQPQHFGDGTRLSIL.

In regard to this clonotype: It may be a read error: a sequence one base away is much more abundant. This sequence joins TRBV7-2 and TRBJ2-3, with 9 bases that match TRBD1. Germline loops: CDR1 SGHTA, CDR2 FQGNSA. CDR3 size: 15 residues. Unmatched junction bases numbered 12, after V lost 6 bases and J lost 8 bases. The CDR3 sequence: CASRTGTGIGGTQYF. In DNA form, the CDR3 reads TGTGCCAGCAGAACCGGGACAGGGATTGGAGGTACGCAGTATTTT. Full variable domain (remainder filled in from reference TRBV7-2 and TRBJ2-3): GAGVSQSPSNKVTEKGKDVELRCDPISGHTALYWYRQSLGQGLEFLIYFQGNSAPDKSGLPSDRFSAERTGGSVSTLTIQRTQQEDSAVYLCASRTGTGIGGTQYFGPGTRLTVL.

A few counts support this clonotype. The rearrangement uses TRBV7-2 and TRBJ2-3; D is undetermined. From germline, CDR1 is SGHTA and CDR2 FQGNSA. This CDR3 has 16 amino acids. V was pared by 4 bases and J by 2 bases, with 16 bases between. The CDR3 region has the DNA TGTGCCAGCAGCTCCACAAGTAGGACCTCCACAGATACGCAGTATTTT. Encoded protein: CASSSTSRTSTDTQYF.

The V gene is TRBV20-1, the J gene TRBJ2-5; 9 bases are a match to TRBD1. The J call may be mistaken, given a closer DNA end match to TRBJ2-7. Germline V CDR1 and CDR2: DFQATT, SNEGSKA (reference sequence). The CDR3 is 13 residues long. CDR3 region: CSAPTGGSYEQYF. CDR3 in DNA: TGCAGTGCTCCGACAGGGGGTAGCTACGAGCAGTACTTC.

In nucleotides, the CDR3 is TGCGCCAGCAGTGAGGTCGGAGGGGCTAACAATCAGCCCCAGCATTTT. This translates into CASSEVGGANNQPQHF. The chain is built from TRBV10-2 and TRBJ1-5, with D possibly matching TRBD1 (5 bases). CDR1 WSHSY and CDR2 SAAADI come from the germline V gene. Trimming shortened V by 2 bases and J by 3 bases, and 14 bases separated the two germline ends. The CDR3 is made up of 16 amino acids.